This record looks at one TCR beta chain sequence and its context. V shed 5 bases and J 6 bases; nucleotides not matched to a gene: 12. Germline V CDR1 and CDR2: KGHDR, SFDVKD. The CDR3 is 16 residues long. Study processing details: Counts of nucleated cells, estimated from reference gene primer amplification, were obtained. The repertoire was sequenced with immunoSEQ multiplex PCR; TCRdb's copy has only in-frame clones and lacks some. The V and J calls and clone size were taken over from that table, and D and trimming were inferred from the DNA. The top ten hold about 0.89% of the sample, which has some 100,000 clones, 91% seen once. This record comes from a study of blood T cell repertoires in COVID-19. About the study: Collection of acute and convalescent COVID-19 samples took place in the United States, Italy and Spain. T cells, B-cell-depleted T cells, or PBMCs supplied cDNA or gDNA.

This receptor was taken from a man aged 55 to 70 with acute or convalescent COVID-19. The genes are TRBV24-1 and TRBJ2-1; 7 bases match TRBD1. The specimen sequenced was peripheral blood. Written as DNA, the CDR3 is TGTGCCACCAGTGGGGGGATGACAGGGTGGGGCAATGAGCAGTTCTTC. It encodes CATSGGMTGWGNEQFF.